The T cell receptor beta chain under discussion was sequenced for a study of regulatory T cells in long-lasting Graves disease. A note on this clonotype: Its antigen is currently unknown.

Findings and limits, study-wide: Preferential use of TRBV28, TRBJ1-2 and TRBJ2-5 was seen in persistent disease.

This sample's time point: newly diagnosed GD, antithyroid drugs for less than 3 months. The TCR library was made from RNA that had been extracted from PBMCs in TRIzol. This CDR3 has 17 amino acids. CDR1 is SGDLS, CDR2 YYNGEE, per germline. V was pared by 3 bases and J by 2 bases, with 6 bases of the junction left unmatched. HTBI primers from iRepertoire and Arm-PCR of CDR3 regions yielded the TCR beta libraries. TCRdb recomputed calls from the multiplex PCR reads with MiXCR, one row per CDR3 protein. The sample holds over 350,000 distinct CDR3 sequences, 11% to 15% seen once. This sample was also put to use in a study of T cells in Graves' hyperthyroidism and ophthalmopathy.

The V gene is TRBV9, the J gene TRBJ1-6; 9 nucleotides align to TRBD1. The sequence was obtained from a woman aged 50 to 60 with Graves disease. Here the sequenced sample was peripheral blood mononuclear cells (PBMCs), taken at new diagnosis, from a patient treated with antithyroid drugs. CDR3 sequence: CASSDTGGAPYNSPLHF. As DNA, the CDR3 is TGTGCCAGCAGCGACACAGGGGGCGCGCCCTATAATTCACCCCTCCACTTT.